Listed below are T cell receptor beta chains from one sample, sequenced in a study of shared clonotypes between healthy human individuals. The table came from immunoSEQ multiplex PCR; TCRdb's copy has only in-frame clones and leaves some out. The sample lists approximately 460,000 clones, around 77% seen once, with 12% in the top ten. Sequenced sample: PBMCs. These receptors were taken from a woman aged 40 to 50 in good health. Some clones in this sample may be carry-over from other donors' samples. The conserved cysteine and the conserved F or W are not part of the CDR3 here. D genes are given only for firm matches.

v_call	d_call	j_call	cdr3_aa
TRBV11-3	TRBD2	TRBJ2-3	ASSLGGLAGPRDTQY
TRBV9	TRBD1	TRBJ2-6	ASSARDRGPSGANVLT
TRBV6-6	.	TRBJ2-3	ASSSDPPGQTDTQY
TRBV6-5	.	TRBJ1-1	ASSFREGTEAF
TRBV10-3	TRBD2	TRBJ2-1	AISESGGNEQF
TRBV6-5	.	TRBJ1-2	ASSYSGNKGGYT
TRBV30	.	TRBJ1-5	ACSRSLDQPQH
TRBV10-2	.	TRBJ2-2	ASTTASRWELF
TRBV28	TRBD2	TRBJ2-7	ASSREGRGYEQY
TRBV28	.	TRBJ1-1	ASSNPGQNTEAF
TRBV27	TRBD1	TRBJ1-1	ASCGTGGYTEAF
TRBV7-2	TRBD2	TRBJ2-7	ASSLSGGFGYEQY
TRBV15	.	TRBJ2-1	ATSRELDGLNEQF
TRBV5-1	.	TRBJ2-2	ASSLAGSGTGELF
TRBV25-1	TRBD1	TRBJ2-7	ASSEFGQGYEQY
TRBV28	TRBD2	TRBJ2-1	ASSPGLAEGEQF
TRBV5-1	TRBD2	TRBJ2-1	ASSLVASGTDEQF
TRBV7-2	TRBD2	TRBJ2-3	ASSLDPSGSPTDTQY
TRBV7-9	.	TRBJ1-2	ASSLDAWGYT
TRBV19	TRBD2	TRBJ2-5	ASSGLAGGEETQY
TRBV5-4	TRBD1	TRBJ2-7	ASSPTAGTGREQY
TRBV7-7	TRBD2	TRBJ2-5	ASSLAGEDQTQY
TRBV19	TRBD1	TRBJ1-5	ASSPDRGLGNQPQH
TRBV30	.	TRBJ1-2	AWRQVSRGYT
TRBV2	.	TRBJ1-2	ASAERANYGYT
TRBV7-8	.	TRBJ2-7	ASSGRNYEQY
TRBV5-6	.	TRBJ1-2	ASSLYSGVNYGYT
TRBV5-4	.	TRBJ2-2	ASSTDLYTGELF
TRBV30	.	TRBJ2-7	AWSVLGRSYEQY
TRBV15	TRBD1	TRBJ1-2	ATSRGGQGRDGYT
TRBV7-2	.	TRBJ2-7	ASSLGAQYYEQY
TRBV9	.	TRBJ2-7	ASSVGGQDGSYEQY
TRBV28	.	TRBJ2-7	ASSFLTYEQY
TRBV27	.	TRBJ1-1	ASRRIGNTEAF
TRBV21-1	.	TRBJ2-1	ASSKVEGEPYNEQF
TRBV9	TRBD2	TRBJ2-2	ASSSPWVAGHGELF
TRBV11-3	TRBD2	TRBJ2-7	ASSPGGVDGGYEQY
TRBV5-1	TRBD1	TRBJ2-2	ASSLPHRGLDTGELF
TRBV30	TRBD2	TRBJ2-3	AWSVGLAGGGDTQY
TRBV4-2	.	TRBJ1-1	ASSQDPAGNTEAF
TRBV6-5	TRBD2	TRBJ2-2	ASSYGTSGNTGELF
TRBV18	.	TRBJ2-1	ASPRARGNEQF
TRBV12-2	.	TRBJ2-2	ASRLSAQRDRGPGELF
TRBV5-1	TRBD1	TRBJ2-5	ASSITGTGGETQY
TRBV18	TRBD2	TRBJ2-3	ASSVLAGGPSDTQY
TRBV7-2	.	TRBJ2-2	ASSLALNTGELF